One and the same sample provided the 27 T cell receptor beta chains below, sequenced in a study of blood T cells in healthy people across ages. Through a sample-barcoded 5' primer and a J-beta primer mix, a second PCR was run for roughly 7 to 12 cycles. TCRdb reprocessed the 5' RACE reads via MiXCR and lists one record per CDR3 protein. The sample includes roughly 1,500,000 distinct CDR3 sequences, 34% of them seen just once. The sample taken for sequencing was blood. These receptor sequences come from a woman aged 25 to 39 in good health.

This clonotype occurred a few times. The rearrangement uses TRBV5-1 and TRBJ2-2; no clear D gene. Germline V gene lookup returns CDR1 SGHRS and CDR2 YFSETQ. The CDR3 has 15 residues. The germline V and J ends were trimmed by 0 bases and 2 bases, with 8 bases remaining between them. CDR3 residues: CASSLEGRNTGELFF. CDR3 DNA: TGCGCCAGCAGCTTGGAAGGCAGAAACACCGGGGAGCTGTTTTTT.

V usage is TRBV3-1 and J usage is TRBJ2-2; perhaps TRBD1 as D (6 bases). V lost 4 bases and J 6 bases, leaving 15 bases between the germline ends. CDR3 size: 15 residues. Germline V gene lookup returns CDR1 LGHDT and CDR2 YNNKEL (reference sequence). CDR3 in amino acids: CASSRYNPGAGELFF. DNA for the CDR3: TGTGCCAGCAGCCGGTACAATCCAGGGGCCGGGGAGCTGTTTTTT.

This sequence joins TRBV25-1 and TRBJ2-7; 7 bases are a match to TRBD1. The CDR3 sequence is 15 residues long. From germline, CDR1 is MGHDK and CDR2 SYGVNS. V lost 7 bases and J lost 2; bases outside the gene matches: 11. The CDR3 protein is CASTDSGTAPYEQYF. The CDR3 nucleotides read TGTGCCAGCACCGATTCCGGGACAGCTCCCTACGAGCAGTACTTC.

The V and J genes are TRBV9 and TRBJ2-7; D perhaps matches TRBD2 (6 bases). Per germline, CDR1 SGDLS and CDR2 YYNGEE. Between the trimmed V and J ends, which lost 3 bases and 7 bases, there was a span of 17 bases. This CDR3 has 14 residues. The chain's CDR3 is CASSDRELTGEQYF. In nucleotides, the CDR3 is TGTGCCAGCAGCGATCGGGAGTTAACGGGGGAGCAGTACTTC.

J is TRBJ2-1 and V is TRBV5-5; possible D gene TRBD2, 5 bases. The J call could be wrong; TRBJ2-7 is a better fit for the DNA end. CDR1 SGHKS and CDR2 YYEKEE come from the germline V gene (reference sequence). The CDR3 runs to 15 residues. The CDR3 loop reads CASSSRRTPTDEQYF. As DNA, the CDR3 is TGTGCCAGCAGCTCCAGGAGGACCCCGACCGATGAGCAGTACTTC.

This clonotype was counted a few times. This chain's CDR3 is CASSLSPWGTQYF. In DNA, the CDR3 is TGTGCCAGCAGTTTATCACCTTGGGGTACGCAGTATTTT. The genes are TRBV27 and TRBJ2-3, with D unclear. V lost 0 bases and J lost 8, with 9 bases in between. The CDR3 consists of 13 residues. CDR1 is MNHEY, CDR2 SMNVEV, per germline (reference sequence).

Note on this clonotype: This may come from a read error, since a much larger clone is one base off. CDR3 bases: TGTGCCAGCAGCGCGGGGGGGCACTACAATGAGCAGTTCTTC. Amino acids: CASSAGGHYNEQFF. V gene TRBV5-4 combines with J gene TRBJ2-1; 9 positions match TRBD2. With 4 bases clipped from V and 3 bases from J, the junction kept 2 bases outside the gene matches. Germline V gene data show CDR1 as SGHNT and CDR2 as YYREEE (reference sequence). This CDR3 is built from 14 residues.

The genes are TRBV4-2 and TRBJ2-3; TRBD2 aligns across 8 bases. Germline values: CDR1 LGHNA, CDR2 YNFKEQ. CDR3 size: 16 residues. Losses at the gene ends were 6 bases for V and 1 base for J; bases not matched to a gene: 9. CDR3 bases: TGTGCCAGCAGTCAAAGGGCGGGGGGCTGCACAGATACGCAGTATTTT. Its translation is CASSQRAGGCTDTQYF.

The CDR3: CASSPKQSNQPQHF. CDR3 DNA sequence: TGTGCCAGCAGTCCCAAACAAAGCAATCAGCCCCAGCATTTT. This chain links TRBV12-3 or TRBV12-4 with TRBJ1-5; D ambiguous. The CDR3 is 14 residues long. V dropped 5 bases and J dropped 1 base, with 9 bases sitting between them.

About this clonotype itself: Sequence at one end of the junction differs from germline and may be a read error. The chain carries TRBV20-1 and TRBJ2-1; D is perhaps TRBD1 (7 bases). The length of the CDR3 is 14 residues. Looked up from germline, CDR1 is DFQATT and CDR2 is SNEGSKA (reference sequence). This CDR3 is CGARGGGRYNEQFF. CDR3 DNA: TGCGGTGCTAGAGGAGGGGGCCGTTACAATGAGCAGTTCTTC.

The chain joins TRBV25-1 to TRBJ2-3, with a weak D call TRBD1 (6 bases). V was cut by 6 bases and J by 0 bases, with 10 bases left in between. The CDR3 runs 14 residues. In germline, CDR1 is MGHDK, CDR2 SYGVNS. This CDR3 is CASRDTGSTDTQYF. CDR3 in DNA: TGTGCCAGCAGAGATACAGGGAGCACAGATACGCAGTATTTT.

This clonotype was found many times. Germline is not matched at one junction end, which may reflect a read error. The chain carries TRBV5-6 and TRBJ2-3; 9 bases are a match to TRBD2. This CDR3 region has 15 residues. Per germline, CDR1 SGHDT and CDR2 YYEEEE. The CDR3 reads CASSLGGLAADTQYF. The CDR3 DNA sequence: TGCGCCAGCAGCTTGGGGGGACTAGCTGCAGATACGCAGTATTTT.

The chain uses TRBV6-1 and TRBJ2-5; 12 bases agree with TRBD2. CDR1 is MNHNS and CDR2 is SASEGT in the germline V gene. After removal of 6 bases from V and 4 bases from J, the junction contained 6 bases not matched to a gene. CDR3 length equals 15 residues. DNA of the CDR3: TGTGCCAGCAGGATGACTAGCGGGGGAGGAGAGACCCAGTACTTC. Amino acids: CASRMTSGGGETQYF.

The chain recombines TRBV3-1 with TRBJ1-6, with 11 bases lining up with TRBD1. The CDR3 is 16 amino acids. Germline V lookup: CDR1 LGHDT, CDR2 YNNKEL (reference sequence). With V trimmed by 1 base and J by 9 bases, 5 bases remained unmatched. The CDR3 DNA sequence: TGTGCCAGCAGCCAAGTTCTGGGACAGGGGGTTTCACCCCTCCACTTT. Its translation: CASSQVLGQGVSPLHF.

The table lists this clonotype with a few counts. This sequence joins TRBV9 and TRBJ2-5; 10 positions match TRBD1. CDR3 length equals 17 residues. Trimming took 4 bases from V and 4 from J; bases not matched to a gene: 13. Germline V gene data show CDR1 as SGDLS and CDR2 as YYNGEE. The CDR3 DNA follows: TGTGCCAGCAGCAGTAGCCCCCGGACAGGGGGATCAGAGACCCAGTACTTC. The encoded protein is CASSSSPRTGGSETQYF. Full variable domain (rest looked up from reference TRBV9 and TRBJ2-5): DSGVTQTPKHLITATGQRVTLRCSPRSGDLSVYWYQQSLDQGLQFLIQYYNGEERAKGNILERFSAQQFPDLHSELNLSSLELGDSALYFCASSSSPRTGGSETQYFGPGTRLLVL.

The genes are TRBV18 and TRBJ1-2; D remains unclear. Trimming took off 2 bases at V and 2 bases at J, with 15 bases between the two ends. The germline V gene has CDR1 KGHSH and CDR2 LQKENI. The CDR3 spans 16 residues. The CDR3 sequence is CASSPGDAGPNYGYTF. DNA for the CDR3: TGTGCCAGCTCACCAGGCGATGCAGGACCAAACTATGGCTACACCTTC.

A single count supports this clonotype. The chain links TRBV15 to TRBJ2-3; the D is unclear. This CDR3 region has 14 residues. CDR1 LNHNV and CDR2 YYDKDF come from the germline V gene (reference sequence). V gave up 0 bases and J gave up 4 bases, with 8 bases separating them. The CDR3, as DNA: TGTGCCACCAGCAGAGACTCGTGGGCAGATACGCAGTATTTT. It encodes CATSRDSWADTQYF.

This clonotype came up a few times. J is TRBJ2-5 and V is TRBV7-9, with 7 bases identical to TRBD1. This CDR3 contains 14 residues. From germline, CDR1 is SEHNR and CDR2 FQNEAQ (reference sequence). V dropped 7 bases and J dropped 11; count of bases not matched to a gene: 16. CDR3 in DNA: TGTGCCAGCAACTCGGGACAGTCATCAGGCAAGCAGTACTTC. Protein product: CASNSGQSSGKQYF. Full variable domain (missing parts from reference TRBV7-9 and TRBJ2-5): DTGVSQNPRHKITKRGQNVTFRCDPISEHNRLYWYRQTLGQGPEFLTYFQNEAQLEKSRLLSDRFSAERPKGSFSTLEIQRTEQGDSAMYLCASNSGQSSGKQYFGPGTRLLVL.

CDR3 DNA sequence: TGTGCCAGCAGTGAAGATCTGACAGTTAATGGCTACACCTTC. Its translation is CASSEDLTVNGYTF. The chain recombines TRBV2 with TRBJ1-2; possible D gene TRBD1, 5 bases. Germline values: CDR1 SNHLY, CDR2 FYNNEI. The CDR3 covers 14 residues. Trimming removed 1 base at V and 6 bases at J, with 12 bases between. The whole variable domain, remainder taken from reference TRBV2 and TRBJ1-2, is EPEVTQTPSHQVTQMGQEVILRCVPISNHLYFYWYRQILGQKVEFLVSFYNNEISEKSEIFDDQFSVERPDGSNFTLKIRSTKLEDSAMYFCASSEDLTVNGYTFGSGTRLTVV.

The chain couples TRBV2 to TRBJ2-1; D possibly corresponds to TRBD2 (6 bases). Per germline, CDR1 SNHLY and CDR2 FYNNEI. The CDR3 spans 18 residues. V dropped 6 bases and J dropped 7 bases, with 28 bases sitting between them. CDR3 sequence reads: CASSRGVWRVDSDNEQFF. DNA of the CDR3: TGTGCCAGCAGCCGCGGGGTTTGGCGGGTGGACTCGGATAATGAGCAGTTCTTC.

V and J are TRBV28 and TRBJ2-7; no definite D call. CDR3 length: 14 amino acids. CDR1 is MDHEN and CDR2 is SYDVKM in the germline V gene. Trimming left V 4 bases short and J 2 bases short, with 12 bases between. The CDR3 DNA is TGTGCCAGCAGTTCCCTGGTATCGGCCTACGAGCAGTACTTC. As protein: CASSSLVSAYEQYF.

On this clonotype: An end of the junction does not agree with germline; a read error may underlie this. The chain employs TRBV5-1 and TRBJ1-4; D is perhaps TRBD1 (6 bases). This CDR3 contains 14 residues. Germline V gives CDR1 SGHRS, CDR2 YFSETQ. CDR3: CASNTGSENEKLCF. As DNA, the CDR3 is TGCGCCAGCAACACAGGGTCTGAAAATGAAAAACTGTGTTTT.

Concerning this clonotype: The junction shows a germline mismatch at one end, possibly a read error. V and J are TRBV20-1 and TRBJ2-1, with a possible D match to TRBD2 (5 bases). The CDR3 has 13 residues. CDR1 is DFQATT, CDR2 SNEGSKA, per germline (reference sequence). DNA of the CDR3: TGCAGTGGTAGAGCGGCCTCAGTAGGTGAGCAGTTCTTC. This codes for CSGRAASVGEQFF.

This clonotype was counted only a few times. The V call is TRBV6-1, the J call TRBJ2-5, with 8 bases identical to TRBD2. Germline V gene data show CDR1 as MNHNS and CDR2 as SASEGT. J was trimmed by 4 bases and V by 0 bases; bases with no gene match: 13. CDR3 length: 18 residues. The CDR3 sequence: CASSEALNSGKGGETQYF. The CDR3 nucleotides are TGTGCCAGCAGTGAAGCGCTCAATAGCGGGAAGGGCGGAGAGACCCAGTACTTC.

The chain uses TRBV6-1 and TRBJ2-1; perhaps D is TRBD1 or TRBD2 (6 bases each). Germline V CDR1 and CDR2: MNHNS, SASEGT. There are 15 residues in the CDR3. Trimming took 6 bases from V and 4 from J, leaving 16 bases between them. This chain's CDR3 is CASRGPGARYNEQFF. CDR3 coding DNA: TGTGCCAGCAGGGGTCCGGGGGCCCGGTACAATGAGCAGTTCTTC.

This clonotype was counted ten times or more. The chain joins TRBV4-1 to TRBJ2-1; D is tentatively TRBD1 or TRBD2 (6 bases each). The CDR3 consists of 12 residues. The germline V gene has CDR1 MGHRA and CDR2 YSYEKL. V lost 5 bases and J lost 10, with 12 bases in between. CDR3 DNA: TGCGCCAGCAGCGGGGGGCGCCGGGAGCAGTTCTTC. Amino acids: CASSGGRREQFF.

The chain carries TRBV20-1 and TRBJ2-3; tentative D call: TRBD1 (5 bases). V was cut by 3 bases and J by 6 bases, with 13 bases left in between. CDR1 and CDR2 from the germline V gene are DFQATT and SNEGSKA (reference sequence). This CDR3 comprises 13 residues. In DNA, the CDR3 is TGCAGTGCTAGTCCTCCGACAGCGGATACGCAGTATTTT. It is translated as CSASPPTADTQYF.